Given below is one TCR beta chain in context. What it recognizes is unknown. Being one base from a much bigger clone, this may be a read error. The source of the sample is a study of neurological immune-mediated disorders. This CDR3 comprises 12 residues. V lost 3 bases, J lost 3 bases, and 3 bases lay in between. Germline CDR1 reads SGHRS; CDR2 reads YFSETQ. Study results and caveats: The authors found no clinical or MRI feature associated with the multiple sclerosis repertoire cluster.

Each TCR transcript was tagged with a 10-nucleotide random UMI during 5'RACE. In each sequencing run, over 180 million TCR-beta sequences were generated from 15-18 subjects. Each CDR3 protein is one row after TCRdb ran MiXCR on the 5' RACE reads. Of roughly 70,000 distinct CDR3 sequences listed, under 5.5% are singletons. This TCR was sampled from a woman aged 65 to 85 with multiple sclerosis. The sequencing input was PBMCs. The genes are TRBV5-1 and TRBJ2-2; the D is unclear. Here the CDR3 reads CASSYHTGELFF. Here the CDR3 DNA reads TGCGCCAGCAGCTACCACACCGGGGAGCTGTTTTTT.